The 23 T cell receptor beta chains reported below all come from one sample, sequenced in a study of T-cell memory formation after mild COVID-19. TCRdb used MiXCR to reprocess the 5' RACE reads, holding one entry per CDR3 protein. The sample contains 500,000 to 600,000 distinct CDR3 sequences, about a sixth of which appear only once. Sequencing was done on a sample of PBMCs or a T cell subset sorted from them (not recorded which). Receptors originate from an adult woman who had mild COVID-19 (a few samples of this study predate the infection). Cell type and time point are not known.

The sample holds a few counts of this clonotype. V usage is TRBV30 and J usage is TRBJ2-7; perhaps D is TRBD1 or TRBD2 (5 bases each). The CDR3 consists of 13 residues. V was trimmed by 5 bases and J by 2 bases, leaving 13 bases between them. The germline gives CDR1 GTSNPN, CDR2 SVGIG (reference sequence). CDR3 coding DNA: TGTGCCTGGGGCCGGGACGGTACCTACGAGCAGTACTTC. Its translation: CAWGRDGTYEQYF.

The chain joins TRBV18 to TRBJ2-7; weak D call: TRBD2 (5 bases). Per the germline V gene, CDR1 is KGHSH and CDR2 is LQKENI. This CDR3 spans 14 amino acids. V was shortened by 5 bases and J by 4 bases, with 15 bases between the two germline ends. This CDR3 reads CASSSTGDRYEQYF. Written as DNA, the CDR3 is TGTGCCAGCTCATCGACCGGGGATAGGTACGAGCAGTACTTC.

This clonotype was observed a handful of times. V and J are TRBV6-5 and TRBJ1-1; the D is unclear. This CDR3 region has 14 residues. V shed 0 bases and J shed 1 base, with 6 bases lying between them. The germline V gene has CDR1 MNHEY and CDR2 SVGAGI. The CDR3 DNA follows: TGTGCCAGCAGTTACTCGATCCCGAACACTGAAGCTTTCTTT. Its protein is CASSYSIPNTEAFF.

The CDR3 DNA follows: TGCGCCAGCAGCTTGGGGTCCCGGGAACCCCTCCACTTT. Protein: CASSLGSREPLHF. The V gene is TRBV5-1, the J gene TRBJ1-6, with D unresolved. V lost 0 bases and J 12 bases, leaving 10 bases between the germline ends. From germline, CDR1 is SGHRS and CDR2 YFSETQ. The CDR3 is made up of 13 amino acids.

CDR3 DNA: TGTGCCACCTGGACTAGCGGGGAATACGAGCAGTACTTC. Protein product: CATWTSGEYEQYF. The chain is built from TRBV2 and TRBJ2-7; TRBD2 matches 12 bases. Germline-derived CDR1 and CDR2 are SNHLY and FYNNEI. The CDR3 consists of 13 residues. The V segment lost 10 bases and the J segment 4 bases; nucleotides outside the gene matches: 5.

The CDR3 region has the DNA TGTGCCAGCAGCGTAGGGGAATTGGTGGCTAATGAAAAACTGTTTTTT. Amino acid sequence: CASSVGELVANEKLFF. J is TRBJ1-4 and V is TRBV9; D not certain. The CDR3 consists of 16 residues. The V and J ends lost 0 bases and 3 bases respectively, with 12 bases between them. The germline V gene has CDR1 SGDLS and CDR2 YYNGEE.

The chain joins TRBV29-1 to TRBJ2-2; possibly TRBD1 for D (5 bases). Germline CDR1 reads SQVTM; CDR2 reads ANQGSEA. V lost 1 base and J 6 bases, leaving 15 bases between the germline ends. The CDR3 covers 15 residues. The CDR3 loop reads CSVEGERGDSGELFF. The CDR3 DNA reads TGCAGCGTTGAAGGCGAAAGGGGTGACTCCGGGGAGCTGTTTTTT.

This chain uses TRBV7-3 with TRBJ2-1; TRBD2 aligns across 10 bases. The CDR3 has 18 residues. Germline CDR1 and CDR2: SGHTA and FQGTGA. J gave up 7 bases and V 0 bases, and 12 bases lay outside the gene matches. CDR3: CASSLTKDSGGTKNEQFF. CDR3 DNA sequence: TGTGCCAGCAGCTTAACCAAGGATAGCGGGGGGACAAAGAATGAGCAGTTCTTC.

This chain uses TRBV12-3 or TRBV12-4 with TRBJ2-5; D gene ambiguous. This CDR3 comprises 17 residues. V lost 5 bases and J lost 3, with 22 bases in between. The CDR3 is CASSPIPPVEREETQYF. In nucleotides, the CDR3 is TGTGCCAGCAGTCCAATTCCTCCCGTAGAGCGCGAAGAGACCCAGTACTTC.

This sequence joins TRBV30 and TRBJ1-5; 9 nucleotides agree with TRBD1. Germline V gene lookup returns CDR1 GTSNPN and CDR2 SVGIG (reference sequence). Trimming at V came to 5 bases and at J to 3 bases, leaving 5 bases not matched to a gene. The CDR3 is made up of 14 amino acids. This CDR3 reads CAWSQGADNQPQHF. In DNA form, the CDR3 reads TGTGCCTGGTCACAGGGGGCCGACAATCAGCCCCAGCATTTT.

The chain carries TRBV7-8 and TRBJ2-7; 8 nucleotides agree with TRBD1. The CDR3 has 16 residues. J gave up 5 bases and V 5 bases, and 14 bases lay outside the gene matches. Germline V gives CDR1 SGHVS, CDR2 FQNEAQ. CDR3 in amino acids: CASSPRTGRKTDEQYF. CDR3 coding DNA: TGTGCCAGCAGCCCCAGGACAGGGCGAAAAACGGACGAGCAGTACTTC.

This clonotype was seen only a few times. This rearrangement joins TRBV12-3 or TRBV12-4 to TRBJ2-5; 8 nucleotides match TRBD1. The CDR3 loop spans 14 amino acids. The V segment lost 6 bases and the J segment 3 bases; nucleotides outside the gene matches: 6. The CDR3 here is CASRAQGAKETQYF. As DNA, the CDR3 is TGTGCCAGCAGGGCCCAGGGGGCCAAAGAGACCCAGTACTTC.

The V gene is TRBV29-1, the J gene TRBJ1-1; no reliable D call. The CDR3 covers 11 residues. The germline V gene has CDR1 SQVTM and CDR2 ANQGSEA. Trimming cost V 1 base and J 7 bases, with 7 bases left between them. The CDR3 spells CSVEGTVEAFF. The CDR3 DNA reads as TGCAGCGTTGAAGGTACAGTTGAAGCTTTCTTT.

The chain has TRBV5-1 and TRBJ2-7; D ambiguous. V gave up 4 bases and J gave up 1 base, with 9 bases separating them. The germline V gene encodes CDR1 SGHRS and CDR2 YFSETQ. The CDR3 runs 13 residues. CDR3 bases: TGCGCCAGCAGCCAGAGCAGATCCTACGAGCAGTACTTC. It codes for CASSQSRSYEQYF.

For the CDR3, the DNA is TGTGCCAGCAAATCTGGTGCAGATACGCAGTATTTT. Amino acids: CASKSGADTQYF. This chain joins TRBV5-4 and TRBJ2-3; unclear D gene. The germline V and J ends were trimmed by 6 bases and 4 bases, with 9 bases remaining between them. Looked up from germline, CDR1 is SGHNT and CDR2 is YYREEE (reference sequence). The CDR3 has 12 residues.

This CDR3 is CATSRFGTSGRGEQYF. The CDR3, as DNA: TGTGCCACCAGCAGATTTGGGACTAGCGGGAGAGGCGAGCAGTACTTC. V gene TRBV15 combines with J gene TRBJ2-7, with 14 nucleotides matching TRBD2. CDR3 length: 16 amino acids. V lost 2 bases, J lost 6 bases, and 6 bases stayed unmatched. Germline CDR1 and CDR2: LNHNV and YYDKDF (reference sequence).

This chain connects TRBV7-6 to TRBJ2-1, with 9 bases identical to TRBD2. V lost 2 bases and J lost 4; bases outside the gene matches: 3. Germline V gene sequence: CDR1 SGHVS, CDR2 FNYEAQ. The CDR3 is made up of 15 amino acids. CDR3 sequence: CASSLSTSGYNEQFF. In DNA, the CDR3 is TGTGCCAGCAGCTTATCGACTAGCGGTTACAATGAGCAGTTCTTC. Supplemented by reference TRBV7-6 and TRBJ2-1, the full variable domain reads GAGVSQSPRYKVTKRGQDVALRCDPISGHVSLYWYRQALGQGPEFLTYFNYEAQQDKSGLPNDRFSAERPEGSISTLTIQRTEQRDSAMYRCASSLSTSGYNEQFFGPGTRLTVL.

V is TRBV3-1 and J is TRBJ2-3, with TRBD2 matching over 8 bases. This CDR3 comprises 16 residues. The V and J ends lost 0 bases and 3 bases, in that order; junction bases with no gene match: 5. Germline CDR1 LGHDT, CDR2 YNNKEL (reference sequence). CDR3 sequence (DNA): TGTGCCAGCAGCCAAGACTCGGGAGGGCGTACAGATACGCAGTATTTT. Amino acid sequence: CASSQDSGGRTDTQYF.

The chain links TRBV29-1 to TRBJ2-1; possible D gene TRBD2, 5 bases. The germline V and J ends were trimmed by 2 bases and 0 bases, with 11 bases remaining between them. Germline loops: CDR1 SQVTM, CDR2 ANQGSEA. The CDR3 spans 15 residues. The CDR3 nucleotides read TGCAGCGTTGAACTCTCCGGGATCTCCTACAATGAGCAGTTCTTC. This encodes CSVELSGISYNEQFF.

The CDR3 protein is CASSSRRYLSGETQYF. Here the CDR3 DNA reads TGTGCCAGCAGCTCCCGCCGGTACTTGAGCGGGGAGACCCAGTACTTC. V is TRBV7-6 and J is TRBJ2-5; perhaps TRBD2 as D (6 bases). The CDR3 extends over 16 amino acids. Trimming shortened V by 4 bases and J by 5 bases, and 20 bases separated the two germline ends. Per the germline V gene, CDR1 is SGHVS and CDR2 is FNYEAQ.

This chain joins TRBV4-1 and TRBJ1-1, with TRBD1 matching 7 bases. The CDR3 has 13 residues. Germline CDR1 and CDR2: MGHRA and YSYEKL. Trimming at V came to 4 bases and at J to 6 bases, leaving 5 bases not matched to a gene. CDR3: CASSPPGGAEAFF. For the CDR3, the DNA is TGCGCCAGCAGCCCCCCAGGGGGGGCTGAAGCTTTCTTT.

This clonotype has only a few counts. The J gene is TRBJ2-3, the V gene TRBV7-3, with unresolved D. Germline V gives CDR1 SGHTA, CDR2 FQGTGA. Trimming shortened V by 0 bases and J by 3 bases, and 10 bases separated the two germline ends. The CDR3 is 15 residues long. The CDR3 loop reads CASSLTWARTDTQYF. The CDR3, as DNA: TGTGCCAGCAGCTTAACTTGGGCTAGAACAGATACGCAGTATTTT.

This clonotype has just a few counts. This chain connects TRBV14 to TRBJ2-5; D unresolved. Between the trimmed V and J ends, which lost 3 bases and 3 bases, there was a span of 20 bases. Germline-derived CDR1 and CDR2 are SGHDN and FVKESK. The CDR3 totals 17 residues. As DNA, the CDR3 is TGTGCCAGCAGCCAGAGCGAAAGAAGCCAGTTAAAAGAGACCCAGTACTTC. It yields the protein CASSQSERSQLKETQYF.